This TCR beta chain was observed in a study of T cell responses to AZD1222 COVID-19 vaccine listed by TCRdb under 2021. Study-wide context: TCR sequencing covered about 230 trial participants: around 210 given two doses of AZD1222 and 26 given two doses of MenACWY control vaccine. Enrollment into the trials was organized by age into subgroups of 18-55, 56-69 and 70-plus years, and those subgroups contained roughly 140, 27 and 60 TCR-sequenced participants, respectively.

V is pared back by 3 bases and J by 4 bases, with 15 bases lying between the germline termini. Reading the germline V gene gives CDR1 MGHRA and CDR2 YSYEKL. The CDR3 runs 15 amino acids, cysteine and phenylalanine included. Only the CDR3 DNA stays, 45 bases, in frame from base 1. The time point label on this specimen signifies: about 28 days (+/-7) after the second vaccine dose. Because spike-specific TCR depth and breadth did not differ between the two schedules, AZD1222 recipients who got a second dose at roughly 4 weeks were pooled with those who got a second dose at roughly 12 weeks. Samples from vaccinated people were obtained from the UK trials COV001 and COV002, which included a single-blind randomized controlled phase 2/3 trial of AZD1222 (ChAdOx1 nCoV-19) in healthy adults. Trial participant PBMC samples were collected at day 0 and day 28 after the second dose for TCRbeta chain sequencing.

Study-level results and caveats: Conclusions about previously exposed vaccinees were limited because only a handful of AZD1222 recipients were SARS-CoV-2 seropositive at baseline. Because no samples from the day 14 peak response were available, repertoires could be characterized only after the peak T cell response. Most participants were white British and females outnumbered males, and the authors suggested that clonal diversity may have been underestimated. Vaccine-associated CD4 TCRs spanned the whole spike protein, with dominant responses in regions 160-218 and 743-854. After two AZD1222 doses, spike-specific TCR breadth and depth were significantly higher than at day 0 and than in MenACWY recipients. Epitopes outside the regions mutated in the B.1.351 and B.1.1.7 variants were reportedly recognized by nearly half of the unique spike-specific TCRs. The 56-69-year group was small, and its depth increase did not reach significance, likely because of low power.

Points on this clone: Its recognized antigen is unknown. No much larger clonotype is one base removed from it; base qualities were not supplied.

The CDR3 regions of human TCRbeta chains were subjected to immunosequencing. The authors' pipeline ran thus. Repertoire TCRs were matched against a reference library of SARS-CoV-2-specific TCRs generated with the MIRA antigen-specificity platform. Breadth was defined as the fraction of unique TCRs that were SARS-CoV-2-associated, and depth was defined as the fraction of total T cells that were SARS-CoV-2-associated. Using the MIRA data, each spike-specific TCR was mapped to the spike region that the TCR reacts to and placed in a CD4 or CD8 class. Log10-transformed breadth and depth values were compared by one-way ANOVA with Sidak's multiple comparisons tests. TCRdb re-hosts the immuneACCESS table, in-frame sequences only. Its copies lack some clones; in the studies checked, an unresolved V gene accounts for under half of them, and the cause for the rest is not known. The D gene and trimming were derived from the DNA, and the V and J assignments and clone size from that table. In all, the sample holds 90,000 to 150,000 clones, and approximately 86% of those were seen once. Around 2.5% of the sample comes from the top ten.

This chain is built from TRBV4-1 and TRBJ1-2, with TRBD1 tentatively as D gene (5 bases match). This clonotype originated in an adult who received the AZD1222 COVID-19 vaccine. The source material was peripheral blood, sampled 28 days after the second AZD1222 dose. The DNA sequence reads TGCGCCAGCAGCCAGACCCCGACAGTCTTCTATGGCTACACCTTC. Protein translation: CASSQTPTVFYGYTF.